Presented here are 7 T cell receptor beta chains from one specimen sequenced in a study of T cells in Graves' hyperthyroidism and ophthalmopathy. Amplification yielded TCR beta CDR3 regions, with RNA transcripts as the source. TCR CDR3 regions were first amplified by RT-PCR with HTBI primers. From the multiplex PCR reads, TCRdb called clonotypes with MiXCR, one entry per CDR3 protein. The sample holds about 840,000 distinct CDR3 sequences; 38% are singletons and the top ten take about 8.9%. The specimen was blood. The receptors stem from a man aged 18 to 29 with Graves' hyperthyroidism.

This rearrangement joins TRBV13 to TRBJ2-7; 11 bases match TRBD2. V lost 5 bases, J lost 6 bases, and 12 bases stayed unmatched. CDR3 length equals 16 residues. Germline loops: CDR1 PRHDT, CDR2 FYEKMQ (reference sequence). CDR3 nucleotides: TGTGCCAGCAGCCTACGTAGCGGGAGGGCCGTGATCGAGCAGTACTTC. Protein: CASSLRSGRAVIEQYF.

A word on this clonotype: The junction shows a germline mismatch at one end, possibly a read error. The CDR3: CASSLSLAYSPLYF. In DNA, the CDR3 is TGTGCCAGCAGTTTATCGTTAGCTTATTCACCCCTCTACTTT. The J gene is TRBJ1-6, the V gene TRBV27; D is uncertain. The CDR3 length is 14 residues. The germline V gene has CDR1 MNHEY and CDR2 SMNVEV (reference sequence).

This clonotype was observed a few times. An end of the junction differs from the germline gene, which may be a read error. The chain has TRBV6-1 and TRBJ1-5; D ambiguous. Germline CDR1 MNHNS, CDR2 SASEGT. The CDR3 covers 14 residues. The CDR3 region has the DNA TGTGCCATCAGTGAGGCTGGGAGCAATCAGCCCCAGCATTTT. Amino acid sequence: CAISEAGSNQPQHF.

This clonotype was counted a few times. The rearrangement uses TRBV5-1 and TRBJ1-4; D not certain. Germline-derived CDR1 and CDR2 are SGHRS and YFSETQ. Deletions cut 2 bases from V and 5 bases from J, with 10 bases between. This CDR3 is built from 14 residues. CDR3 sequence (DNA): TGCGCCAGCAGCTTTGCAGGCCAAAATGAAAAACTGTTTTTT. Translated: CASSFAGQNEKLFF.

There are many counts of this clonotype. V and J are TRBV10-3 and TRBJ2-2; the D is unclear. CDR3 length: 13 amino acids. CDR1 ENHRY and CDR2 SYGVKD come from the germline V gene. V lost 10 bases, J lost 0 bases, and 9 bases lay in between. The CDR3: CATGWANTGELFF. The CDR3 DNA reads TGTGCCACCGGGTGGGCGAACACCGGGGAGCTGTTTTTT.

The chain combines TRBV9 with TRBJ1-4; D unresolved. V gave up 0 bases and J gave up 8 bases, with 5 bases separating them. Germline V gene sequence: CDR1 SGDLS, CDR2 YYNGEE. There are 12 residues in the CDR3. CDR3: CASSVAREKLFF. CDR3 bases: TGTGCCAGCAGCGTAGCGAGGGAAAAACTGTTTTTT. Supplemented by reference TRBV9 and TRBJ1-4, the full variable domain reads DSGVTQTPKHLITATGQRVTLRCSPRSGDLSVYWYQQSLDQGLQFLIQYYNGEERAKGNILERFSAQQFPDLHSELNLSSLELGDSALYFCASSVAREKLFFGSGTQLSVL.

As to this clonotype: This may come from a read error, since a much larger clone is one base off. The rearrangement links TRBV5-1 to TRBJ1-1; weak D call: TRBD1 (5 bases). Germline-derived CDR1 and CDR2 are SGHRS and YFSETQ. The CDR3 totals 14 residues. Trimming cost V 1 base and J 8 bases, with 15 bases left between them. In nucleotides, the CDR3 is TGCGCCAGCAGCTTGATGCCCCAGGGCGGGGAAGCTTTCTTT. Its protein product is CASSLMPQGGEAFF.